This TCR beta chain was recorded in a study of blood T cell repertoires in COVID-19 (TCRdb year 2020). Turning to the overall study: Samples from collaborators originated in the United States, Italy and Spain and spanned both the acute and convalescent phases of COVID-19. The material from the prospective study consisted of cDNA or gDNA derived from T cells, B-cell-depleted T cells, or PBMCs. Subjects who had been exposed to COVID-19, were actively infected with it, or had recovered from it provided the deeply sampled blood TCRbeta repertoires that made up the dataset. The repertoires were made available in a free public database intended to serve as a resource for research on the immune response to SARS-CoV-2. The samples were drawn from the first 160 participants of the ongoing ImmuneRACE study and from under 1,500 subjects provided by 6 global collaborators. Nearly every sample came with metadata listing a de-identified subject ID, COVID-19 status, age in years and sex. Where HLA class I and class II types were available, the types were taken from metadata supplied by the sample provider, not from assay-based typing.

The immunoSEQ Assay, a bias-controlled multiplex PCR, was used to amplify TCRbeta CDR3 regions from genomic DNA. The paper's data handling went like this. Within the assay, amplification of reference gene primers was used to estimate how many nucleated cells each sample contained. Sequence reads were collapsed and filtered to measure the absolute abundance of every unique TCRbeta CDR3 rearrangement. Productive Simpson clonality was computed per sample as the square root of Simpson's diversity index over productive rearrangements. In its TCRdb copy, this immuneACCESS table keeps in-frame sequences only and misses some clones. Where compared with another copy, unresolved V genes explain less than half of these, and the others have no known cause. Clonal size and the V and J genes are those of that table, whereas D and trimming came from the DNA. This sample gives about 70,000 clones in total; 85% to 90% of them show up just once. Of the sample, 5.1% falls within the top ten clones.

Beyond this particular receptor, the publication reports: The quantity of clinical and demographic metadata differed by source and by participant and was supplied without curation.

The germline V gene (reference sequence) supplies CDR1 LNHNV and CDR2 YYDKDF. Trimmed from V: 3 bases; trimmed from J: 3 bases; junction bases lacking a gene match: 8. The CDR3 sequence holds 17 residues, the cysteine and phenylalanine included. Only the CDR3 DNA is retained, 51 bases long and in frame from the first base. The collaborating institutions used their own protocols to collect whole blood in K2EDTA tubes. Collaborator samples were shipped for TCRbeta analysis as frozen whole blood, isolated PBMCs, or DNA extracted from either sample type. A remark on this clone: Its antigen remains unidentified. No much larger clone exists at a distance of one base, and base qualities are not known.

The V and J segments used are TRBV15 and TRBJ1-6; 7 nucleotides in the junction match TRBD1. This receptor was identified in a man older than 75 with acute or convalescent COVID-19. Sequenced material: peripheral blood. The DNA is TGTGCCACCAGCAGCCTGACCGGGACAGACTATAATTCACCCCTCCACTTT. Its amino acids are CATSSLTGTDYNSPLHF.